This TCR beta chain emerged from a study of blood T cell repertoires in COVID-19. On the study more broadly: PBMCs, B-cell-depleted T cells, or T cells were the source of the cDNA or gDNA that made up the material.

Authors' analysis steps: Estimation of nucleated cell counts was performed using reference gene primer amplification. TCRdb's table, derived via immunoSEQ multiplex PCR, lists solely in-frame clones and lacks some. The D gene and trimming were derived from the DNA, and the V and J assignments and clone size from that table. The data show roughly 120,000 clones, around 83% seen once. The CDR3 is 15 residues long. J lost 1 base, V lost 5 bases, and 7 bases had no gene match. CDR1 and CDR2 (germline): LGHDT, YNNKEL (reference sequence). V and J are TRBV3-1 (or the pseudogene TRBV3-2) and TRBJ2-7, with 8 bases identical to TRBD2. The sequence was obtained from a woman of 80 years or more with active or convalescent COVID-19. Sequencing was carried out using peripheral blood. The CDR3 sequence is CASSEASGPSYEQYF. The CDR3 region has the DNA TGTGCCAGCAGCGAAGCTAGCGGGCCGTCCTACGAGCAGTACTTC.